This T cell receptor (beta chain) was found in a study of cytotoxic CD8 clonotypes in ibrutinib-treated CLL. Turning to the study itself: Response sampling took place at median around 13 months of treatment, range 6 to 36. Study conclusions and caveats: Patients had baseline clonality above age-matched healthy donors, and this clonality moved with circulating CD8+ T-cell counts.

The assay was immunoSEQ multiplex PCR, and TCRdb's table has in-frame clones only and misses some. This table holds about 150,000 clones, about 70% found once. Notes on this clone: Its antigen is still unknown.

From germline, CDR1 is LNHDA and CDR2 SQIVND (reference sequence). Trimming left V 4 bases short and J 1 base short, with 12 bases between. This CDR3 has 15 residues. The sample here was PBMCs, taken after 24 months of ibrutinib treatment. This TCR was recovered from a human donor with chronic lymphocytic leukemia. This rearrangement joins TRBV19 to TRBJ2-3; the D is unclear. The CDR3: CASSTQAARTDTQYF. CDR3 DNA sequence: TGTGCCAGTAGTACGCAGGCGGCCCGCACAGATACGCAGTATTTT.